This TCR beta chain was recovered during a study of early T cells in non-severe SARS-CoV-2 infection. Individually, cDNA molecules had unique molecular identifiers attached to them. A single record per CDR3 protein comes from TCRdb applying MiXCR to the 5' RACE reads. The sample yields about 77,000 distinct CDR3 sequences, more than 4% seen once. Study results and limitations: Clonotype matching in VDJdb favored anti-spike CD8 responses and did not capture private and CD4 specificities.

The CDR3 consists of 14 residues. Germline V gives CDR1 SQVTM, CDR2 ANQGSEA. Trimming took 7 bases from V and 9 from J; bases not matched to a gene: 15. The sample holds a few counts of this clonotype. The antigen is not known. The V and J genes are TRBV29-1 and TRBJ2-1; 7 nucleotides agree with TRBD2. The specimen comprised whole blood, sampled at baseline. The TCR sequence derives from an adult who was a healthcare worker with PCR-confirmed SARS-CoV-2 infection or an uninfected control (not recorded which). This CDR3 reads CSGNLAGSPSEQFF. CDR3 DNA: TGCAGCGGGAACTTAGCGGGTTCTCCCAGTGAGCAGTTCTTC.